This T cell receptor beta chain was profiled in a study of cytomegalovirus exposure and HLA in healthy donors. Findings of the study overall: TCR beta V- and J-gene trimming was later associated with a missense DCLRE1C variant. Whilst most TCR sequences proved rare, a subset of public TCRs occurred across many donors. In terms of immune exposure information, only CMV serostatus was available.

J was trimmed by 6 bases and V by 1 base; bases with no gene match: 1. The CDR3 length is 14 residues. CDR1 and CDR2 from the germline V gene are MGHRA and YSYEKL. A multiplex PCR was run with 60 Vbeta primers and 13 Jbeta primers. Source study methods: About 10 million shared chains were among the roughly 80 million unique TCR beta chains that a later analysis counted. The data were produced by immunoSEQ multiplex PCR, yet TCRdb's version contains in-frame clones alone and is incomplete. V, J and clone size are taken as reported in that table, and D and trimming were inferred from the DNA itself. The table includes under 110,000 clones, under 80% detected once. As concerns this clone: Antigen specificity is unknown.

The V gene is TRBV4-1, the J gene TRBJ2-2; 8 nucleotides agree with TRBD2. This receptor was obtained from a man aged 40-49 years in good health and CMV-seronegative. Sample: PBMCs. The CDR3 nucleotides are TGCGCCAGCAGCCAAGGGCGGGGGGCCGGGGAGCTGTTTTTT. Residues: CASSQGRGAGELFF.